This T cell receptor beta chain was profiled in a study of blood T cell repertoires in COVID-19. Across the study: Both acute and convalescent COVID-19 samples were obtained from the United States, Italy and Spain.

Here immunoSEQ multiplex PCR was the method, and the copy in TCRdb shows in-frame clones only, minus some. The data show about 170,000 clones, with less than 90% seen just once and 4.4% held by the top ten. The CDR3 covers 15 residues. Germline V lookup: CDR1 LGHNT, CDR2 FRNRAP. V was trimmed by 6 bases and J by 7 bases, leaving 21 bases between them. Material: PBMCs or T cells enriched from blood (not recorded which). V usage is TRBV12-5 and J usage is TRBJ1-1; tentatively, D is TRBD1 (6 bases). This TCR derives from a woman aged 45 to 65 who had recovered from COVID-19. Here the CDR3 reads CASGEIQGITREAFF. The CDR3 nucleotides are TGTGCTAGTGGCGAAATACAGGGAATCACACGTGAAGCTTTCTTT.